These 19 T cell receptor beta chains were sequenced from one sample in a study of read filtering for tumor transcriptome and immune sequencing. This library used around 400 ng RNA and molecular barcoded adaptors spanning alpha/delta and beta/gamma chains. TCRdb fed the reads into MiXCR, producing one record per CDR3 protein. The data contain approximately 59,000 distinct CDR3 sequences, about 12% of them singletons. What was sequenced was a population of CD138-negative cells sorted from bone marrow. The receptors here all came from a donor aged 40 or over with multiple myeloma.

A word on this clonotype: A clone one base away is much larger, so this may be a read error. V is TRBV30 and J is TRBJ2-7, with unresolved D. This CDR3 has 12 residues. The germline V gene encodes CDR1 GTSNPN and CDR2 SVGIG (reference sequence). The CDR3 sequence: CAWSPGTYVQYF. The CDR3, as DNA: TGTGCCTGGAGTCCGGGCACCTACGTGCAGTACTTC. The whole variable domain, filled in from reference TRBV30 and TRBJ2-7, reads SQTIHQWPATLVQPVGSPLSLECTVEGTSNPNLYWYRQAAGRGLQLLFYSVGIGQISSEVPQNLSASRPQDRQFILSSKKLLLSDSGFYLCAWSPGTYVQYFGPGTRLTVT.

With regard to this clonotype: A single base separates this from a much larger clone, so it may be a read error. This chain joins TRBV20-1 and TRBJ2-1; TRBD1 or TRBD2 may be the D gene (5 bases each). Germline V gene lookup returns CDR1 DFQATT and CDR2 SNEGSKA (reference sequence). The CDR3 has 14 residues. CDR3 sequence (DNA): TGCAGTGCTAAGGGGACCTACTCCTACAATGAGCTGTTCTTC. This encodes CSAKGTYSYNELFF.

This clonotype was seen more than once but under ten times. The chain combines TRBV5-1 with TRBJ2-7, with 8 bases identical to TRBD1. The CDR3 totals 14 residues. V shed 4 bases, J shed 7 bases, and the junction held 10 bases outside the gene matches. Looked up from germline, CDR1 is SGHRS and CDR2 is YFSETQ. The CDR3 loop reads CASSPGRQGQEQYF. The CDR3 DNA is TGCGCCAGCAGCCCTGGTCGACAGGGGCAAGAGCAGTACTTC.

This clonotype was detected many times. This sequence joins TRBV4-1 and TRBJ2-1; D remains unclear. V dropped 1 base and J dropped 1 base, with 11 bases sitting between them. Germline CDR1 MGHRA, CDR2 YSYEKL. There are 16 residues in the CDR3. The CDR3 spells CASSQVSELSYNEQFF. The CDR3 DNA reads TGCGCCAGCAGCCAAGTATCTGAGCTTTCCTACAATGAGCAGTTCTTC.

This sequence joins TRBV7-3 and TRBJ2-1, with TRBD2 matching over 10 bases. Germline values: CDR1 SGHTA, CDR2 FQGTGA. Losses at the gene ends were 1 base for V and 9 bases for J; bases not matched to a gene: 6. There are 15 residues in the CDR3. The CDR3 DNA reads TGTGCCAGCAGCTTAAGTCCAGCGGGGGGGAGTGAGCAGTTCTTC. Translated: CASSLSPAGGSEQFF.

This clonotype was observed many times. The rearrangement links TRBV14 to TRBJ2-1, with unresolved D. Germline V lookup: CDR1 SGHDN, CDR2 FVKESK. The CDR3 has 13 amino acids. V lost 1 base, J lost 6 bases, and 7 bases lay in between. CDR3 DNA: TGTGCCAGCAGCCAAGTGATGGTCAATGAGCAGTTCTTC. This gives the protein CASSQVMVNEQFF.

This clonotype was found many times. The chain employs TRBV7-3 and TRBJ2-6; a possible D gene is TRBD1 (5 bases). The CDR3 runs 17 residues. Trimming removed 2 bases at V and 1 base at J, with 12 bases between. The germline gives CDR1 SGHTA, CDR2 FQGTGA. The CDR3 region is CASSLRPTGSGANVLTF. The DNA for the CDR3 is TGTGCCAGCAGCTTACGCCCAACAGGTTCTGGGGCCAACGTCCTGACTTTC.

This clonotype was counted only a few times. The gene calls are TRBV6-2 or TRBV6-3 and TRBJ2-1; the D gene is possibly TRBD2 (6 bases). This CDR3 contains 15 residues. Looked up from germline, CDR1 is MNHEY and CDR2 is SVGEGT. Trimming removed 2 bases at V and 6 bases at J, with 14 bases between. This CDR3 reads CASSYPPTSSNEQFF. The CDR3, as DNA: TGTGCCAGCAGTTACCCACCGACTAGTTCCAATGAGCAGTTCTTC.

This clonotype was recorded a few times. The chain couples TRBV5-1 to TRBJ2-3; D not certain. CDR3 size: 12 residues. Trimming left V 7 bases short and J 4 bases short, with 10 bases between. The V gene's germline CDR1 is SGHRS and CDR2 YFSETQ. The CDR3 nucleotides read TGCGCCAGCGCCCTCAATTCAGATACGCAGTATTTT. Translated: CASALNSDTQYF.

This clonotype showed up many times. Here the CDR3 DNA reads TGTGCCAGCAGCGCCCGGGATCGGAACACCGGGGAGCTGTTTTTT. It is translated as CASSARDRNTGELFF. The V call is TRBV3-1, the J call TRBJ2-2; perhaps TRBD2 as D (5 bases). CDR3 size: 15 residues. V gave up 5 bases and J gave up 1 base, with 11 bases separating them. Germline values: CDR1 LGHDT, CDR2 YNNKEL (reference sequence).

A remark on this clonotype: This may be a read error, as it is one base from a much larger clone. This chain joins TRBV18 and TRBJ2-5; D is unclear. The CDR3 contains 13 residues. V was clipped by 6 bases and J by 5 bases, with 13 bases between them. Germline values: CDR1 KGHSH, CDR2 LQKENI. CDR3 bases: TGTGCCAGCTCGCTTGCAGGATCGGAGACCCAGTACTTC. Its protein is CASSLAGSETQYF.

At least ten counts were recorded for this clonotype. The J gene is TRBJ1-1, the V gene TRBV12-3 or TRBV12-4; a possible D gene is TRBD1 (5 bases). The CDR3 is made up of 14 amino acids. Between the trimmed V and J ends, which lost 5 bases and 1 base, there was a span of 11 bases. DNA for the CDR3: TGTGCCAGCAGTCCCAGTAGGGGGAACACTGAAGCTTTCTTT. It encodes CASSPSRGNTEAFF.

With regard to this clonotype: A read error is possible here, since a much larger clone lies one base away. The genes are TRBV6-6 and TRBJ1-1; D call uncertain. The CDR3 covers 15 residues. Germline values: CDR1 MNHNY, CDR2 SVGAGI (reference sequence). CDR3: CAGSYGEPKFTEAFF. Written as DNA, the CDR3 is TGTGCCGGCAGTTACGGGGAACCCAAATTCACTGAAGCTTTCTTT.

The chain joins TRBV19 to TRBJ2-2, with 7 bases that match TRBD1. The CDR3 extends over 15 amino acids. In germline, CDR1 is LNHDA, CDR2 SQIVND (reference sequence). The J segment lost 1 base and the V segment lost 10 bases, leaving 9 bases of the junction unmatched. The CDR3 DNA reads TGTGCCACCCTTACCGGGACAGAGAACACCGGGGAGCTGTTTTTT. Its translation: CATLTGTENTGELFF.

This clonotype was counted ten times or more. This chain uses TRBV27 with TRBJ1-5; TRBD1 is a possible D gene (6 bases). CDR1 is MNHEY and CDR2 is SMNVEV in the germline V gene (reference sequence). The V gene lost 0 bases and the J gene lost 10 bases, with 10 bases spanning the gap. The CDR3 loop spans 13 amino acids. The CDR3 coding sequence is TGTGCCAGCAGTTTATCGGACAGCTATCCCCAGCATTTT. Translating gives CASSLSDSYPQHF.

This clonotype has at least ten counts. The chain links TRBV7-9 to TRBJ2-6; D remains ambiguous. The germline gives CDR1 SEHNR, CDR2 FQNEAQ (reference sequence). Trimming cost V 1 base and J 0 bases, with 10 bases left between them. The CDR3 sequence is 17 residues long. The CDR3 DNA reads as TGTGCCAGCAGCTTAGTGACAAGTGGCTCTGGGGCCAACGTCCTGACTTTC. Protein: CASSLVTSGSGANVLTF.

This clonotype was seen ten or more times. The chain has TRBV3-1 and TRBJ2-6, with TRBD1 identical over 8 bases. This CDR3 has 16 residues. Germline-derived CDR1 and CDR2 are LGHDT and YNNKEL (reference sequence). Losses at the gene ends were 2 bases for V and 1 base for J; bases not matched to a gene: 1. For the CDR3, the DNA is TGTGCCAGCAGCCAACGGACAGGGTCTGGGGCCAACGTCCTGACTTTC. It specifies CASSQRTGSGANVLTF.

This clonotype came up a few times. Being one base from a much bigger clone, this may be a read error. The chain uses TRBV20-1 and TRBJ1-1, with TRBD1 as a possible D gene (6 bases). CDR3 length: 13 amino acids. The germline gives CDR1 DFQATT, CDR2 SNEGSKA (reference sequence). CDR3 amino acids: CRAIRTENTEASF. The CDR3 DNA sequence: TGCAGGGCAATAAGGACAGAAAACACTGAAGCTTCCTTT.

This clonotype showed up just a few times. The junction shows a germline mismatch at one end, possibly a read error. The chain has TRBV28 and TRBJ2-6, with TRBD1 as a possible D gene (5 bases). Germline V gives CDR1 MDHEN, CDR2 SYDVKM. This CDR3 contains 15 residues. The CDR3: CASSKPSSGANDLTF. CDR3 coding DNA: TGTGCCAGCTCAAAACCAAGCTCTGGGGCCAACGACCTGACTTTC.